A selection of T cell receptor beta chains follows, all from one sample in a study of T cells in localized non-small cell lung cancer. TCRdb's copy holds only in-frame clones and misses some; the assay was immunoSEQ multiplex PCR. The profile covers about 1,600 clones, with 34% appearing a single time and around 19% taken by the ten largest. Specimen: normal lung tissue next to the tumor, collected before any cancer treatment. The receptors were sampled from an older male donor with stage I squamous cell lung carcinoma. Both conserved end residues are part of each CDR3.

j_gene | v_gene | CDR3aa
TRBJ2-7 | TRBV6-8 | CASSLRAGTGTSYEQYF
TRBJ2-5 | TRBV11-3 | CASSLWGQNGETQYF
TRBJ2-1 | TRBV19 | CASSIALTGSYNEQFF
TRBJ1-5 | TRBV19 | CASSLQGASRQPQHF
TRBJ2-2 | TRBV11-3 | CASSSHSETADGELFF
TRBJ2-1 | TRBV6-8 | CASCRDRTQRGQFF
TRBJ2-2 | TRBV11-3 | CASRGRGGTGELFF
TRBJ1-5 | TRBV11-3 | CASSMGGGINQPQHF
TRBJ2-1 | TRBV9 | CASSVGTSVDNEQFF
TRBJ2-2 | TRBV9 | CASSPGWGGELFF
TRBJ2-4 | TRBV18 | CASSVDRQTEVAKNIQYF
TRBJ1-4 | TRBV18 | CASSNTDRVNMATNEKLFF
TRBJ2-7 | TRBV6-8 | CASSYSSRTGGFEQYF
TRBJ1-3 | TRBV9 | CASSVGTDGNTIYF
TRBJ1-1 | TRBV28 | CASSFSGQGVGSEAFF
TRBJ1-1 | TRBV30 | CAFSQGHGTEAFF
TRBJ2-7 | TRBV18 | CASSPSGPYEQYF
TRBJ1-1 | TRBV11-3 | CASSPSTGWNTEAFF
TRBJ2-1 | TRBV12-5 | CASGLGTGNEQFF
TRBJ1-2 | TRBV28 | CATTEDGRPGYTF
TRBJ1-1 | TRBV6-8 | CTISGQGRNTEAFF
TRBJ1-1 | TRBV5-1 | CASSFSAGGTEAFF
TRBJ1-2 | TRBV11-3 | CASSLRGQERYGYTF